This entry describes one TCR beta chain. The record originates from a study of blood T cell repertoires in COVID-19. Original methodology: Cell counts per sample came from amplifying reference gene primers. Generated by immunoSEQ multiplex PCR, the TCRdb table keeps only in-frame clones and is missing some. D and trimming come from the DNA, and the V and J calls and clone size come from that table. Of around 500,000 clones in the sample, approximately 83% were seen once. The length of the CDR3 is 14 residues. Germline V gives CDR1 GTSNPN, CDR2 SVGIG (reference sequence). Trimming left V 2 bases short and J 10 bases short, with 15 bases between.

The receptor's source is a human donor in a cohort sampled during active COVID-19. The sequenced sample consisted of peripheral blood. The rearrangement uses TRBV30 and TRBJ1-6; no firm D call. The CDR3 is CAWSFGNGGSPLHF. As DNA, the CDR3 is TGTGCCTGGAGTTTCGGGAACGGCGGGTCACCCCTCCACTTT.